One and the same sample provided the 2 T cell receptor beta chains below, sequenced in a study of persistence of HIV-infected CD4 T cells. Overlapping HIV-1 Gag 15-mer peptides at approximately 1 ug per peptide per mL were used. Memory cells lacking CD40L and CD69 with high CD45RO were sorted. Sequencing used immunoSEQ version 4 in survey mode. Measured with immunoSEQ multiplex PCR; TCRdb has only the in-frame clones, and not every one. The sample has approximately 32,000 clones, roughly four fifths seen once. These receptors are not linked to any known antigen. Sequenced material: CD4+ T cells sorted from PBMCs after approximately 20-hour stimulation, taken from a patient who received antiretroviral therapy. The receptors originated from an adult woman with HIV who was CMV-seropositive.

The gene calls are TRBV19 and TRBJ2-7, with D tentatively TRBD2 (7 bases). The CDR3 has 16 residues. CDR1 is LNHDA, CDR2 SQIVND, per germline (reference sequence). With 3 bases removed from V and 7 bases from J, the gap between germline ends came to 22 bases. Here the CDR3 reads CASSMAGVLSGGEQYF. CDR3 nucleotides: TGTGCCAGTAGTATGGCAGGGGTTCTCTCGGGGGGTGAGCAGTACTTC.

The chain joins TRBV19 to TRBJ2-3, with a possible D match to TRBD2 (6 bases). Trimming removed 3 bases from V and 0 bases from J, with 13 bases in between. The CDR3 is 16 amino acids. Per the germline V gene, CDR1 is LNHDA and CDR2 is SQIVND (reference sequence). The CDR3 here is CASSMRTTPSTDTQYF. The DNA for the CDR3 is TGTGCCAGTAGTATGCGGACTACCCCTAGCACAGATACGCAGTATTTT.